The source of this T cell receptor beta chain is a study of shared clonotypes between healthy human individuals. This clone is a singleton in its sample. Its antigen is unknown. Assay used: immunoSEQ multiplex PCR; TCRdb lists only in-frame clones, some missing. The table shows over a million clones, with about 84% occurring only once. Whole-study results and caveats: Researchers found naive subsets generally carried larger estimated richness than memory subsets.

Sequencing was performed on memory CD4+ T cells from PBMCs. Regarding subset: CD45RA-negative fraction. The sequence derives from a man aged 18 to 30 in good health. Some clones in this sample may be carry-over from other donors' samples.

CDR3 DNA: TGTGCCACCAGCTTACAGGGGGGGCCTGAAGCTTTCTTT. Amino acids: CATSLQGGPEAFF. The chain links TRBV15 to TRBJ1-1, with 8 positions matching TRBD1. Losses at the gene ends were 5 bases for V and 6 bases for J; bases not matched to a gene: 5. CDR3 size: 13 residues. Germline CDR1 is LNHNV and CDR2 is YYDKDF (reference sequence).